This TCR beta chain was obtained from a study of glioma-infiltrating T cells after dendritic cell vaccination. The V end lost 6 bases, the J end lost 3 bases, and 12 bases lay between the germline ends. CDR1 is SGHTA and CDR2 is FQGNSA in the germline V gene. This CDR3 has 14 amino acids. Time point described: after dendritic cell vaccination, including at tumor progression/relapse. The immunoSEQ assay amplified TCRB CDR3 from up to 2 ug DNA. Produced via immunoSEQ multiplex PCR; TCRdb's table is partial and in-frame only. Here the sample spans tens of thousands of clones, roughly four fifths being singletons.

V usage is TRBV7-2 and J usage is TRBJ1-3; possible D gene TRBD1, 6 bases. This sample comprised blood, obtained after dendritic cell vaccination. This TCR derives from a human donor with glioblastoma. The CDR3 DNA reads TGTGCCAGCAGGCAACAGGGTGGTGGAAACACCATATATTTT. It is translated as CASRQQGGGNTIYF.